Following are 8 T cell receptor beta chains from one sample sequenced in a study of cytotoxic CD8 clonotypes in ibrutinib-treated CLL. Using immunoSEQ multiplex PCR, the repertoire was profiled, and TCRdb retains in-frame clones only, with some absent. The sample lists around 30,000 clones, around 60% seen once, with approximately 5.4% in the top ten. This specimen consisted of PBMCs, obtained before ibrutinib treatment. All receptors derive from a human donor with chronic lymphocytic leukemia.

In DNA form, the CDR3 reads TGCGCCAGCAGCCAAGGCGGGACAGGGACCTTCTACAATGAGCAGTTCTTC. It encodes CASSQGGTGTFYNEQFF. V is TRBV4-1 and J is TRBJ2-1; TRBD1 matches at 9 bases. Germline lookup yields CDR1 MGHRA and CDR2 YSYEKL. CDR3 size: 17 residues. V trimming: 1 base; J trimming: 3 bases; junction bases outside the gene matches: 7.

By sample fraction, this clone is medium-sized. CDR3 nucleotides: TGTGCCAGCAGCTTAGCGGTAACAGGGGGCTTCAACGAGCAGTACTTC. It yields the protein CASSLAVTGGFNEQYF. The chain links TRBV7-2 to TRBJ2-7; TRBD1 agrees at 9 bases. CDR1 and CDR2 (germline): SGHTA, FQGNSA. The ends lost 0 bases at V and 5 bases at J; junction bases unmatched: 8. This CDR3 spans 16 amino acids.

The chain joins TRBV5-1 to TRBJ2-3; perhaps TRBD2 as D (5 bases). CDR3 length: 14 residues. V dropped 2 bases and J dropped 3 bases, with 10 bases sitting between them. Germline V CDR1 and CDR2: SGHRS, YFSETQ. As DNA, the CDR3 is TGCGCCAGCAGCTTAGGACTGGGAACAGATACGCAGTATTTT. Translation: CASSLGLGTDTQYF.

The chain's CDR3 is CASSPITGAGDYGYTF. In nucleotides, the CDR3 is TGTGCCAGTAGCCCTATTACAGGGGCCGGGGACTATGGCTACACCTTC. This sequence joins TRBV19 and TRBJ1-2; 7 positions agree with TRBD1. Per the germline V gene, CDR1 is LNHDA and CDR2 is SQIVND (reference sequence). Losses at the gene ends were 6 bases for V and 3 bases for J; bases not matched to a gene: 13. The CDR3 is 16 residues long.

The rearrangement uses TRBV28 and TRBJ2-1, with D perhaps TRBD2 (6 bases). In germline, CDR1 is MDHEN, CDR2 SYDVKM. V lost 7 bases and J lost 4, with 14 bases in between. This CDR3 has 14 amino acids. As DNA, the CDR3 is TGTGCCAGCACGGGGCGGGATCCTTACAATGAGCAGTTCTTC. Amino acid sequence: CASTGRDPYNEQFF.

The V gene is TRBV5-4, the J gene TRBJ2-7; tentative D call: TRBD2 (7 bases). V was shortened by 1 base and J by 2 bases, with 13 bases between the two germline ends. From germline, CDR1 is SGHNT and CDR2 YYREEE (reference sequence). The CDR3 sequence is 15 residues long. The DNA for the CDR3 is TGTGCCAGCAGCTTGAGTGCGGGGGCCACCTACGAGCAGTACTTC. This encodes CASSLSAGATYEQYF.

CDR3 protein: CASSQPGQGVNKQYF. CDR3 in DNA: TGTGCCAGCAGTCAACCGGGACAGGGAGTTAATAAGCAGTACTTC. The chain uses TRBV2 and TRBJ2-7; TRBD1 agrees at 9 bases. CDR3 length equals 15 residues. CDR1 and CDR2 from the germline V gene are SNHLY and FYNNEI. The trim removed 5 bases at V and 8 bases at J, leaving 13 bases unmatched.

V gene TRBV10-3 combines with J gene TRBJ1-2, with D tentatively TRBD1 (5 bases). V was trimmed by 9 bases and J by 4 bases, leaving 12 bases between them. Germline V gene sequence: CDR1 ENHRY, CDR2 SYGVKD. The CDR3 consists of 12 residues. The CDR3 loop reads CAISPGVYGYTF. Here the CDR3 DNA reads TGTGCCATTTCTCCGGGGGTCTATGGCTACACCTTC.